This T cell receptor beta chain was sequenced for a study of post-analysis software for immune sequencing data. Findings and caveats of the study: When compared against controls, multiple sclerosis patients showed significantly lower normalized Chao1 diversity. Five or six TRBV segments, TRBV5-6, TRBV5-1 and TRBV20-1 among them, were found more frequent in patients than controls.

Unique molecular identifiers tagged the TCR beta cDNA libraries. With about 0.95 to 11 million T cells as the source, roughly 0.5 million cDNA molecules resulted. TCRdb ran MiXCR on the PCR reads and lists one entry per CDR3 protein. This table holds 750,000 to 950,000 distinct CDR3 sequences, around 46% found once. The CDR3 is 15 residues long. About this clonotype itself: Its cognate antigen is unknown. A junction end diverges from the germline sequence, so it may reflect a read error.

Sample: blood. The chain links TRBV12-3 or TRBV12-4 to TRBJ2-3; 7 bases map to TRBD1. The receptor's source is a girl aged 10-17 years with multiple sclerosis. CDR3 protein: CASSPPGQLTDAQYF. The CDR3 DNA reads as TGTGCCAGCAGTCCGCCGGGACAGTTAACAGATGCGCAGTATTTT.